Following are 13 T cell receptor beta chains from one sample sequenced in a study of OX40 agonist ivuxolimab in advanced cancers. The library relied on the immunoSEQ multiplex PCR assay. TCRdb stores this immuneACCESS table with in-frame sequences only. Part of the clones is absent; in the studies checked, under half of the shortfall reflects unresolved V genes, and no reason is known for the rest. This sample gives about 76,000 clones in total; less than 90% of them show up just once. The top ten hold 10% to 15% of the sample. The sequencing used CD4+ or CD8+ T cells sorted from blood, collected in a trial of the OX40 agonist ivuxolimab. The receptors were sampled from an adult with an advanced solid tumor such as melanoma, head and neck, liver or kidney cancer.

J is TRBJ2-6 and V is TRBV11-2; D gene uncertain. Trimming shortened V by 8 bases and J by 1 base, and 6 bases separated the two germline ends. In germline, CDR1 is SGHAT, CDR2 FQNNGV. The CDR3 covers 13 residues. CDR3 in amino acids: CASARSGANVLTF. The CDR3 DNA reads TGTGCCAGCGCTAGGTCTGGGGCCAACGTCCTGACTTTC.

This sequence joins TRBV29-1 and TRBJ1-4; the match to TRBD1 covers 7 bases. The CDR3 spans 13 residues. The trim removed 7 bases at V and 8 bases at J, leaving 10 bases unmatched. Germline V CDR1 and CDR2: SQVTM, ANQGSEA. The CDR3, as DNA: TGCAGCGCCGCACAGGGGCCGGGGGAAAAACTGTTTTTT. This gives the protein CSAAQGPGEKLFF.

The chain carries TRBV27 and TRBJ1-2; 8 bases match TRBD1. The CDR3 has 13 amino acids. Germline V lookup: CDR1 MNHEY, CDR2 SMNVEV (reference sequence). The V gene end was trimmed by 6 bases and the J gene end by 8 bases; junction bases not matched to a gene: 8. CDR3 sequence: CASSPQGAEGYTF. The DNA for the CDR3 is TGTGCCAGCAGCCCTCAGGGGGCGGAGGGCTACACCTTC.

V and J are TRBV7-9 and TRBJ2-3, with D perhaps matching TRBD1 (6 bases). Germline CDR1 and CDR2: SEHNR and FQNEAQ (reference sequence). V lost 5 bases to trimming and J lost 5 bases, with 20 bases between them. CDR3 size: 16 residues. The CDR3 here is CASSLATSRGLDTQYF. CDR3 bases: TGTGCCAGCAGCCTCGCGACATCCAGGGGTTTAGATACGCAGTATTTT.

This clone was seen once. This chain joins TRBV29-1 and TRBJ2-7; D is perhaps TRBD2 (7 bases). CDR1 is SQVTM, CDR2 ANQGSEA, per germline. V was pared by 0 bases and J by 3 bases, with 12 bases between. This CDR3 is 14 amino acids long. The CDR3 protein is CSVEDHGGLYEQYF. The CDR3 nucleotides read TGCAGCGTTGAAGATCACGGGGGGCTCTACGAGCAGTACTTC.

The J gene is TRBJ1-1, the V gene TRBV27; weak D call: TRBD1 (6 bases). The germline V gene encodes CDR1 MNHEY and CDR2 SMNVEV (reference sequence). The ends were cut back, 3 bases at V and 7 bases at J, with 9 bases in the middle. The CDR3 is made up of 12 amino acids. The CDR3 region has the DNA TGTGCCAGCAGTTTCAGGGGCAGTGAAGCTTTCTTT. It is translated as CASSFRGSEAFF.

The CDR3 nucleotides are TGTGCCAGTAGTATAGAAGAGGGGTTTTCCTACAATGAGCAGTTCTTC. It encodes CASSIEEGFSYNEQFF. This chain connects TRBV19 to TRBJ2-1; perhaps D is TRBD1 or TRBD2 (5 bases each). Germline-derived CDR1 and CDR2 are LNHDA and SQIVND (reference sequence). The V end was cut by 0 bases, the J end by 1 base, with 10 bases between. This CDR3 is 16 amino acids long.

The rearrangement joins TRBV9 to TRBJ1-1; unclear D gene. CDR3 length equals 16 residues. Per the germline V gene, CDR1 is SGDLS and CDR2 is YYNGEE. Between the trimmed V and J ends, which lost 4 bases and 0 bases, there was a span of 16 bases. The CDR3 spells CASSPSPGLLNTEAFF. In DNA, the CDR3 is TGTGCCAGCAGCCCATCTCCCGGACTCCTGAACACTGAAGCTTTCTTT.

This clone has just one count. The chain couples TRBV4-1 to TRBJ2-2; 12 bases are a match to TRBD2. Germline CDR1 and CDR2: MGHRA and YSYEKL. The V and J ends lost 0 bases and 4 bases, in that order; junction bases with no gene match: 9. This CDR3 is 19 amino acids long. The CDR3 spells CASSQDLFGLAGPTGELFF. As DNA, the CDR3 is TGCGCCAGCAGCCAAGATCTGTTCGGACTAGCGGGACCCACCGGGGAGCTGTTTTTT.

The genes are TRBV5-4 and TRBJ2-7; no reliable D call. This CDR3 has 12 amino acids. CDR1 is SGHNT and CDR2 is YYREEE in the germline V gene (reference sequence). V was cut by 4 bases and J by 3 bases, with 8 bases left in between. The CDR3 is CASSPDGYEQYF. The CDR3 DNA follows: TGTGCCAGCAGCCCCGACGGCTACGAGCAGTACTTC.

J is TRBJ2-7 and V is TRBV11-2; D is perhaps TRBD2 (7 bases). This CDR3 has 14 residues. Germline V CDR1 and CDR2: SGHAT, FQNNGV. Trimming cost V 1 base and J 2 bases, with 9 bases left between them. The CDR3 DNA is TGTGCCAGCAGCTTAGGGGGGGGCCCCTACGAGCAGTACTTC. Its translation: CASSLGGGPYEQYF. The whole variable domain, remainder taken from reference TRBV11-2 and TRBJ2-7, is EAGVAQSPRYKIIEKRQSVAFWCNPISGHATLYWYQQILGQGPKLLIQFQNNGVVDDSQLPKDRFSAERLKGVDSTLKIQPAKLEDSAVYLCASSLGGGPYEQYFGPGTRLTVT.

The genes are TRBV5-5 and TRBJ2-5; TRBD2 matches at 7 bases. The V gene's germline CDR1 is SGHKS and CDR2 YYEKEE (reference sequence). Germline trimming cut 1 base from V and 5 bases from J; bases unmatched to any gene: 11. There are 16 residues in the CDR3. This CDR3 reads CASSLTWDYPPETQYF. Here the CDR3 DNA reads TGTGCCAGCAGCTTGACCTGGGACTACCCTCCGGAGACCCAGTACTTC.

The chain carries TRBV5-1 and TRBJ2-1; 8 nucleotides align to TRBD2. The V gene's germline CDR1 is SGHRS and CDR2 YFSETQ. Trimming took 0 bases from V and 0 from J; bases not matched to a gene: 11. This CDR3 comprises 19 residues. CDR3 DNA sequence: TGCGCCAGCAGCTTGGTTGCCGGGAGGGCCCTTATCTCCTACAATGAGCAGTTCTTC. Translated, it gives CASSLVAGRALISYNEQFF.